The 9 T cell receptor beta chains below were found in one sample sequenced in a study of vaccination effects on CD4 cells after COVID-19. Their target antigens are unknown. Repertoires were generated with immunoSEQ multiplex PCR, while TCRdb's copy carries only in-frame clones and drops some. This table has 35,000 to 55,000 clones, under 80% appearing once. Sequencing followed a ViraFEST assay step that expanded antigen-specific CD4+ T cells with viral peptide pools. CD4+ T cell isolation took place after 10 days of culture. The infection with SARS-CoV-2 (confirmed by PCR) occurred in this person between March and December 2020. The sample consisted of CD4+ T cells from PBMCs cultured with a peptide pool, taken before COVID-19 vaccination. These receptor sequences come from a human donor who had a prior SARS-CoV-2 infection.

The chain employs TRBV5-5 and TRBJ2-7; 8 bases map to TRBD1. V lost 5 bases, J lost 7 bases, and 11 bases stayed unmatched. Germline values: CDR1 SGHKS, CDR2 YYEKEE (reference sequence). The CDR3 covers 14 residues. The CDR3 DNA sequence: TGTGCCAGCAGTCCCCGGACAGGGATGGGGGAGCAGTACTTC. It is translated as CASSPRTGMGEQYF.

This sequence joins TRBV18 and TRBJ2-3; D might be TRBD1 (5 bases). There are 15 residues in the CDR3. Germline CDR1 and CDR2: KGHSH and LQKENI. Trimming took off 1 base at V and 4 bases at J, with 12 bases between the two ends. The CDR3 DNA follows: TGTGCCAGCTCACCACTGTCCCCAGGGCCAGATACGCAGTATTTT. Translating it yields CASSPLSPGPDTQYF.

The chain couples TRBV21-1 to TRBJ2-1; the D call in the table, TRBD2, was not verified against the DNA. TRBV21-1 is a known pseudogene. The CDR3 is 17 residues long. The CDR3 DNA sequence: TGTGCCAGCAGCAAAGGACTTGGGACTAGCGGATACAATGAGCAGTTCTTC. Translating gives CASSKGLGTSGYNEQFF.

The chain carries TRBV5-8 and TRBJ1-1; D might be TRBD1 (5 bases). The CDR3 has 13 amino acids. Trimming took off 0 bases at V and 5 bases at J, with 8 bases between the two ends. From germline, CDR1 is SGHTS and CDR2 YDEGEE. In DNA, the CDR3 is TGTGCCAGCAGCTTGGCGTGGGGGACTGAAGCTTTCTTT. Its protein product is CASSLAWGTEAFF.

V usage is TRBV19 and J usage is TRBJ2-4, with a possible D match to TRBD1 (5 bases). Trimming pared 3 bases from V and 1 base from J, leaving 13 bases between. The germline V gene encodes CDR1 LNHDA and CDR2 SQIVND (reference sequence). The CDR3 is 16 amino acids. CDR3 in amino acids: CASSMLGVGAKNIQYF. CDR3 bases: TGTGCCAGTAGTATGTTAGGGGTTGGTGCCAAAAACATTCAGTACTTC.

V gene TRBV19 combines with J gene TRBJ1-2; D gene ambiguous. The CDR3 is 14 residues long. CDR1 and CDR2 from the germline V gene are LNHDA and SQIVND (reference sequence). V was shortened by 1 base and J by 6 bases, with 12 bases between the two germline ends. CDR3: CASSIVSRHDGYTF. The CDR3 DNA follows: TGTGCCAGTAGTATAGTTAGCAGGCACGATGGCTACACCTTC.

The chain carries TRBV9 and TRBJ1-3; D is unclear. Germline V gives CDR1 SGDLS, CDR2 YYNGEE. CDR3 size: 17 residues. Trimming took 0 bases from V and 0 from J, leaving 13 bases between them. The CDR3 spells CASSVESQRISGNTIYF. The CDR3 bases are TGTGCCAGCAGCGTAGAATCACAGAGGATCTCTGGAAACACCATATATTTT.

The CDR3 reads CASSLGMGVGEQYF. The CDR3 nucleotides read TGTGCCAGCAGCTTGGGAATGGGGGTCGGCGAGCAGTACTTC. The chain carries TRBV5-6 and TRBJ2-7; possibly TRBD1 or TRBD2 for D (5 bases each). Germline V lookup: CDR1 SGHDT, CDR2 YYEEEE. The CDR3 length is 14 residues. The V and J ends lost 0 bases and 6 bases respectively, with 13 bases between them. Full variable domain (missing parts from reference TRBV5-6 and TRBJ2-7): DAGVTQSPTHLIKTRGQQVTLRCSPKSGHDTVSWYQQALGQGPQFIFQYYEEEERQRGNFPDRFSGHQFPNYSSELNVNALLLGDSALYLCASSLGMGVGEQYFGPGTRLTVT.

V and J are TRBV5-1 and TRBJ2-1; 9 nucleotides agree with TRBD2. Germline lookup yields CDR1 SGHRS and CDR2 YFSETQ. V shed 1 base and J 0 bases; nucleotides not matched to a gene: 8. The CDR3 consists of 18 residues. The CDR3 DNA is TGCGCCAGCAGCTTGATGGCTAGCGGGATTAGCTCCTACAATGAGCAGTTCTTC. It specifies CASSLMASGISSYNEQFF.